This TCR beta chain derives from a study of blood T cell repertoires in COVID-19. TCRdb keeps only in-frame clones here, not all; method: immunoSEQ multiplex PCR. The sample has about 33,000 clones, more than 85% seen once. Trimming took 0 bases from V and 6 from J; bases not matched to a gene: 4. The CDR3 runs to 14 residues. Looked up from germline, CDR1 is MNHEY and CDR2 is SVGAGI. The sequenced material came from peripheral blood. The chain is built from TRBV6-5 and TRBJ1-1, with TRBD1 matching 7 bases. The source of this sequence is a male donor with active COVID-19. The CDR3 DNA reads TGTGCCAGCAGTTACTCCGGCCAGGGGGCTGAAGCTTTCTTT. Translating it yields CASSYSGQGAEAFF.